Sequencing of this TCR beta chain was carried out in a study of blood T cell repertoires in COVID-19 (dated by TCRdb to the early 2020s). At the level of the whole study: The collaborator samples originated in the United States, Italy and Spain and spanned the acute and convalescent phases of COVID-19. The prospective study material was composed of cDNA or gDNA derived from T cells, B-cell-depleted T cells, or PBMCs. Deeply sampled blood TCRbeta repertoires from subjects exposed to, actively infected with, or recovered from COVID-19 were included in the dataset. The repertoires were released in a freely available public database intended as a resource for research on the immune response to SARS-CoV-2. Samples were obtained from the ongoing ImmuneRACE study (first 160 participants) and from 1,254 subjects provided by 6 global collaborators. A de-identified subject ID, COVID-19 status, age in years and sex were almost always included in the sample metadata. Where available, HLA class I and class II types were obtained from metadata supplied by the sample provider rather than from assay-based typing. Broad study findings and their caveats: The quantity of clinical and demographic metadata differed by source and by participant and was supplied without curation.

As encoded in the germline V gene, CDR1 is SGHTA while CDR2 is FQGTGA. The CDR3 contains 16 residues, cysteine and phenylalanine counted. Of all the DNA, just the CDR3 is kept, 48 bases in frame from base 1. The V end loses 2 bases and the J end loses 9 bases, and a stretch of 20 bases separates them. TCRbeta CDR3 regions were amplified from genomic DNA by means of the immunoSEQ Assay, a bias-controlled multiplex PCR. In the original analysis: Within the assay, amplification of reference gene primers was used to estimate how many nucleated cells each sample contained. Sequence reads were collapsed and filtered to measure the absolute abundance of every unique TCRbeta CDR3 rearrangement. Productive Simpson clonality was computed per sample as the square root of Simpson's diversity index over productive rearrangements. The immuneACCESS repertoire file appears here via TCRdb, limited to in-frame rearrangements. These files lack a portion of the clones; in checked studies, under half of the deficit traces to unresolved V genes, and the cause of the others is not known. V, J and clone size are those of that table, while D and trimming were read from the DNA. The sample table contains approximately 120,000 clones; only one count was recorded for around three quarters of them. The ten top clones hold roughly 4.7% of the sample.

The collaborating institutions used their own protocols to collect whole blood in K2EDTA tubes. Collaborator samples were shipped for TCRbeta analysis as frozen whole blood, isolated PBMCs, or DNA extracted from either sample type. A note on this clone: This clone's antigen is unknown. Qualities for individual bases were not recorded, and no much larger clone is one base off.

The V and J genes are TRBV7-3 and TRBJ2-1, with no reliable assignment of the D segment. This sequence originates from a human donor in a cohort sampled during active or convalescent COVID-19. Sequenced: peripheral blood. For the CDR3, the sequence is CASSLGGPLKRSEQFF. The DNA sequence follows: TGTGCCAGCAGCTTAGGCGGTCCCCTCAAACGAAGTGAGCAGTTCTTC.